In its sample, the clone carrying this TCR beta chain was seen a few times. The CDR3 extends over 16 amino acids. V was pared by 6 bases and J by 2 bases, with 17 bases between. Germline V gene data show CDR1 as SQVTM and CDR2 as ANQGSEA. Primers used in a second PCR of about 7 to 11 cycles were a sample-barcoded 5' primer and a J-beta primer mix. Using its own MiXCR run on the 5' RACE reads, TCRdb lists one record per CDR3 protein. The data show some 700,000 distinct CDR3 sequences, with roughly 47% seen just once and 20% to 25% held by the top ten. The data were obtained in a study of blood T cells in healthy people across ages.

The rearrangement joins TRBV29-1 to TRBJ2-6; D is undetermined. This receptor was identified in a woman aged 55-69 years in good health. The specimen was blood. The CDR3 bases are TGCAGCGTGACGGGCCAGTTGGGTCCTGGGGCCAACGTCCTGACTTTC. Protein sequence: CSVTGQLGPGANVLTF. The whole variable domain, remainder taken from reference TRBV29-1 and TRBJ2-6, is SAVISQKPSRDICQRGTSLTIQCQVDSQVTMMFWYRQQPGQSLTLIATANQGSEATYESGFVIDKFPISRPNLTFSTLTVSNMSPEDSSIYLCSVTGQLGPGANVLTFGAGSRLTVL.